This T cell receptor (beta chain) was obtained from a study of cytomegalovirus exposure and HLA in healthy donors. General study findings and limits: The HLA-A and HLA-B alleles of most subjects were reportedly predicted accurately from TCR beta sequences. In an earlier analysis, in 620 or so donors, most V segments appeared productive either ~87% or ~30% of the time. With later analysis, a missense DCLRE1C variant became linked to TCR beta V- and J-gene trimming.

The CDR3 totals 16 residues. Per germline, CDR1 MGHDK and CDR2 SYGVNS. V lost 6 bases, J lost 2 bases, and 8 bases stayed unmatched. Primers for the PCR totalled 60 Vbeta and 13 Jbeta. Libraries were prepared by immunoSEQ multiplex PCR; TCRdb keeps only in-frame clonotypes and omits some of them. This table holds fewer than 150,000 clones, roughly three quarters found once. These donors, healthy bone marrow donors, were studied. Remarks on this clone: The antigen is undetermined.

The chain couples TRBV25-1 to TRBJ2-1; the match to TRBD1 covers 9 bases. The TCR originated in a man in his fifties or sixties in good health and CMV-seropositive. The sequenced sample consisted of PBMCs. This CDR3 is CASRSLGQGAYNEQFF. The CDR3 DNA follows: TGTGCCAGCAGGAGCCTGGGACAGGGAGCCTACAATGAGCAGTTCTTC.